This TCR beta chain was identified in a study of blood T cell repertoires in COVID-19. Study background: Whether acute or convalescent, the COVID-19 samples came from the United States, Italy and Spain.

CDR1 and CDR2 from the germline V gene are MNHNS and SASEGT. The CDR3 totals 18 residues. V was pared by 0 bases and J by 0 bases, with 12 bases between. Only in-frame clones appear in the TCRdb table, and some are missing; sequencing was by immunoSEQ multiplex PCR. The sample lists roughly 200,000 clones, about 82% occurring once. The sequence derives from a man between 40 and 49 years old with acute COVID-19. The sample consisted of PBMCs or T cells enriched from blood (not recorded which). The rearrangement links TRBV6-1 to TRBJ1-6; D is uncertain. The CDR3 DNA reads TGTGCCAGCAGTGAAGCGCTTCTTCCTAGCTCCTATAATTCACCCCTCCACTTT. This encodes CASSEALLPSSYNSPLHF.